The clone carrying this TCR beta chain was seen only once. The antigen remains unidentified. TCRdb reanalysed the 5' RACE reads using MiXCR and keeps one entry per CDR3 protein. The sample holds tens of thousands of distinct CDR3 sequences; more than 20% are singletons and the top ten take more than 3%. The CDR3 runs 14 residues. V lost 4 bases, J lost 7 bases, and 12 bases lay in between. Germline assignment: CDR1 SGHRS and CDR2 YFSETQ. Overall study results and limits: The larger cohort examined one V-J beta rearrangement, not whole repertoires.

The chain has TRBV5-1 and TRBJ1-6, with D maybe TRBD1 (5 bases). The source is a female donor with breast cancer. The sequenced material came from tumor-infiltrating naive CD4+ T cells sorted from the breast tumor. Subset in this sample: naive CD4+ T cells, CD4+CD45RA+CD25-. CDR3: CASSDQGPNSPLHF. CDR3 in DNA: TGCGCCAGCAGCGACCAGGGTCCGAATTCACCCCTCCACTTT.